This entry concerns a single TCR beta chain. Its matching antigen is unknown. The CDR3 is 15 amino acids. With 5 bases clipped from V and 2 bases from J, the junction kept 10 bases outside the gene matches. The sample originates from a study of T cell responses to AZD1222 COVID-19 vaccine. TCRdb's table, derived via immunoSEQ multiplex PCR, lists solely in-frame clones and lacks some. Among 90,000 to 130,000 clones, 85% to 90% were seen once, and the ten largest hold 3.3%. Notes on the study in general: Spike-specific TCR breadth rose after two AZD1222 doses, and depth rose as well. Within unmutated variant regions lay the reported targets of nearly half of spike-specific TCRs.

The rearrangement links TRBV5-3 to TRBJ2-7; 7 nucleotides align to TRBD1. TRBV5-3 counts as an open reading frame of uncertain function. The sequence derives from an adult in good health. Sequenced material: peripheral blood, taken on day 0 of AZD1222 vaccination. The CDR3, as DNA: TGTGCCAGAAGGGACACCGACAGGGCCACCTACGAGCAGTACTTC. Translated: CARRDTDRATYEQYF.